Detailed here is one TCR beta chain. Its antigen is not known. This record comes from a study of shared clonotypes between healthy human individuals. At the level of the study: Each donor contributed plates that comprised three CD4 naive, three CD4 memory, two CD8 naive and one CD8 memory. Study results and caveats: Expectations were that clonotype sharing among donors would be affected by sequencing depth.

Germline CDR1 and CDR2: LGHNA and YSLEER. The V end was cut by 1 base, the J end by 7 bases, with 5 bases between. This CDR3 has 12 residues. There were no recent acute infections or vaccinations among the donors, who were healthy HIV-negative adults. Clones were read by immunoSEQ multiplex PCR, and TCRdb kept only the in-frame ones, dropping some. The sample comprises around 1.6 million clones, 98% of which are singletons, and around 0.45% rests with the top ten. The chain has TRBV4-3 and TRBJ2-1, with D unresolved. The sequence came from a man aged 30 to 45 in good health. The sequenced sample consisted of naive CD4+ T cells sorted from blood. Described subset: CD45RA+ positively selected. The CDR3 sequence: CASSQVDNEQFF. The CDR3 region has the DNA TGCGCCAGCAGCCAAGTAGATAATGAGCAGTTCTTC.